The next 28 T cell receptor beta chains were all read from a single sample in a study of CD8 T cells in ankylosing spondylitis (dated by TCRdb to about 2017). The library came from 5' RACE. Sequencing instrument: Illumina HiSeq 2500. The public reads were reanalyzed by TCRdb: fastp trimming at Q25, MiXCR alignment, in-frame beta chains only. A single entry per CDR3 protein holds the most common genes and DNA from its merged rows. The sample data list 150,000 or so distinct CDR3 sequences, and 9.8% of these were observed just once. Less than 15% of the sample comes from the top ten. The specimen was blood, either unsorted or a sorted T cell fraction (not recorded which). The receptors originated from a female donor with ankylosing spondylitis or in good health (not recorded which).

This clonotype is termed medium-sized. The DNA of the CDR3 is TGCAGTGCTAGGGGTACCCCCGGGACTAGCGGGAGAATGGTTACTACAGATACGCAGTATTTT. It yields the protein CSARGTPGTSGRMVTTDTQYF. J is TRBJ2-3 and V is TRBV20-1; 14 bases agree with TRBD2. CDR3 length: 21 amino acids. V was pared by 3 bases and J by 3 bases, with 20 bases of the junction left unmatched. From germline, CDR1 is DFQATT and CDR2 SNEGSKA (reference sequence).

The chain employs TRBV3-1 and TRBJ2-2; D is possibly TRBD2 (5 bases). The CDR3 consists of 17 residues. Germline assignment: CDR1 LGHDT and CDR2 YNNKEL (reference sequence). Trimming pared 4 bases from V and 0 bases from J, leaving 15 bases between. The DNA of the CDR3 is TGTGCCAGCAGCCCCCCCGGCTGGACTTCGAACACCGGGGAGCTGTTTTTT. It is translated as CASSPPGWTSNTGELFF. The complete variable domain, with remaining parts taken from reference TRBV3-1 and TRBJ2-2, reads DTAVSQTPKYLVTQMGNDKSIKCEQNLGHDTMYWYKQDSKKFLKIMFSYNNKELIINETVPNRFSPKSPDKAHLNLHINSLELGDSAVYFCASSPPGWTSNTGELFFGEGSRLTVL.

By sample share, this clonotype is medium-sized. The gene calls are TRBV30 and TRBJ2-5, with 10 bases fitting TRBD2. V was clipped by 2 bases and J by 4 bases; unmatched bases: 4. The germline CDR1 and CDR2 sequences are GTSNPN and SVGIG (reference sequence). CDR3 length: 14 residues. Here the CDR3 DNA reads TGTGCCTGGAGTAGGAGCGGGAGGGGAGAGACCCAGTACTTC. This codes for CAWSRSGRGETQYF.

The J gene is TRBJ2-7, the V gene TRBV28, with TRBD2 identical over 7 bases. Germline V gives CDR1 MDHEN, CDR2 SYDVKM. Unmatched junction bases numbered 6, after V lost 2 bases and J lost 2 bases. CDR3 length: 15 residues. CDR3 loop: CASSLVQGGTYEQYF. Written as DNA, the CDR3 is TGTGCCAGCAGTTTAGTTCAGGGAGGGACCTACGAGCAGTACTTC.

The V and J genes are TRBV7-6 and TRBJ2-3; no reliable D call. The CDR3 length is 14 residues. Germline lookup yields CDR1 SGHVS and CDR2 FNYEAQ. V was pared by 4 bases and J by 1 base, with 9 bases between. DNA for the CDR3: TGTGCCAGCAGCTCCAATGACCGCACAGATACGCAGTATTTT. It is translated as CASSSNDRTDTQYF.

The chain employs TRBV9 and TRBJ2-1, with unresolved D. CDR1 SGDLS and CDR2 YYNGEE come from the germline V gene. V shed 4 bases and J shed 8 bases, with 22 bases lying between them. This CDR3 is 16 amino acids long. CDR3 nucleotide sequence: TGTGCCAGCAGCCCTCAGACTGTAGTGGGAAGCGATGAGCAGTTCTTC. This encodes CASSPQTVVGSDEQFF.

The chain uses TRBV11-2 and TRBJ1-4; 10 bases align to TRBD1. Germline V gene data show CDR1 as SGHAT and CDR2 as FQNNGV. The V gene end was trimmed by 5 bases and the J gene end by 7 bases; junction bases not matched to a gene: 16. This CDR3 is built from 18 residues. The CDR3 loop is CASSIFTGTGAFGEKLFF. DNA of the CDR3: TGTGCCAGCAGCATTTTTACCGGGACAGGGGCGTTTGGTGAAAAACTGTTTTTT.

This chain links TRBV27 with TRBJ1-1; the D is unclear. The CDR3 is 11 residues long. Trimming took off 7 bases at V and 11 bases at J, with 14 bases between the two ends. Germline CDR1 is MNHEY and CDR2 is SMNVEV (reference sequence). The CDR3 nucleotides are TGTGCCAGCACCAGCCCAGACGGGGCTTTCTTT. It yields the protein CASTSPDGAFF.

This clonotype was found many times. The chain uses TRBV2 and TRBJ1-1; D not certain. The ends were cut back, 5 bases at V and 4 bases at J, with 11 bases in the middle. This CDR3 contains 13 residues. Germline V CDR1 and CDR2: SNHLY, FYNNEI. The CDR3 DNA follows: TGTGCCAGCAGTCCCCTGTGGGGCACTGAAGCTTTCTTT. Translated: CASSPLWGTEAFF.

This sequence joins TRBV30 and TRBJ2-1; D remains ambiguous. V lost 4 bases and J lost 9, with 16 bases in between. Germline V CDR1 and CDR2: GTSNPN, SVGIG (reference sequence). The CDR3 is 13 residues long. The CDR3 is CAWTHTGSGEQFF. The CDR3 DNA is TGTGCCTGGACTCATACCGGGTCGGGTGAGCAGTTCTTC.

This clonotype was picked up a small number of times. The gene calls are TRBV20-1 and TRBJ2-1, with TRBD2 matching 9 bases. With V trimmed by 0 bases and J by 2 bases, 5 bases remained unmatched. The CDR3 has 16 amino acids. Looked up from germline, CDR1 is DFQATT and CDR2 is SNEGSKA (reference sequence). The CDR3 nucleotides are TGCAGTGCTAGAGATCATCTAGCGGGAACCTACAATGAGCAGTTCTTC. It encodes CSARDHLAGTYNEQFF.

The V gene is TRBV4-1, the J gene TRBJ2-1, with 13 bases lining up with TRBD2. The CDR3 sequence is 15 residues long. V shed 4 bases and J 7 bases; nucleotides not matched to a gene: 4. The V gene's germline CDR1 is MGHRA and CDR2 YSYEKL. The CDR3 sequence is CASSRTSGRSNEQFF. The CDR3 nucleotides are TGCGCCAGCAGCCGGACTAGCGGGAGAAGTAATGAGCAGTTCTTC.

The chain combines TRBV6-2 or TRBV6-3 with TRBJ1-2; D possibly corresponds to TRBD1 (5 bases). Germline CDR1 MNHEY, CDR2 SVGEGT. This CDR3 is built from 14 residues. Trimming removed 0 bases at V and 8 bases at J, with 13 bases between. CDR3 amino acids: CASSYSGRQGGYTF. The CDR3 nucleotides read TGTGCCAGCAGTTACTCCGGCCGCCAGGGCGGCTACACCTTC.

The rearrangement uses TRBV7-6 and TRBJ2-7; D not resolved. Trimming took off 1 base at V and 2 bases at J, with 6 bases between the two ends. This CDR3 contains 13 residues. CDR1 and CDR2 from the germline V gene are SGHVS and FNYEAQ. The CDR3 region is CASSLGEAYEQYF. The CDR3 DNA follows: TGTGCCAGCAGCTTAGGAGAGGCCTACGAGCAGTACTTC.

This clonotype has ten or more counts. The genes are TRBV4-3 and TRBJ2-7; D unresolved. Germline V gene sequence: CDR1 LGHNA, CDR2 YSLEER. The V and J ends lost 3 bases and 1 base respectively, with 16 bases between them. This CDR3 contains 16 residues. As DNA, the CDR3 is TGCGCCAGCAGCCATACCCCCAGGAGTGAGTCCTACGAGCAGTACTTC. It specifies CASSHTPRSESYEQYF.

This sequence joins TRBV5-5 and TRBJ2-3; 8 bases line up with TRBD2. Germline V gene sequence: CDR1 SGHKS, CDR2 YYEKEE (reference sequence). The CDR3 covers 16 residues. V shed 1 base, J shed 0 bases, and the junction held 4 bases outside the gene matches. The CDR3 coding sequence is TGTGCCAGCAGCTTGAGCGGGAGTGCAAGCACAGATACGCAGTATTTT. Translating it yields CASSLSGSASTDTQYF.

This sequence joins TRBV20-1 and TRBJ1-1; D gene ambiguous. The CDR3 contains 16 residues. Germline-derived CDR1 and CDR2 are DFQATT and SNEGSKA (reference sequence). V was trimmed by 1 base and J by 0 bases, leaving 15 bases between them. In nucleotides, the CDR3 is TGCAGTGCTAGAGTCGGGCCCGTGAGGATGAACACTGAAGCTTTCTTT. It encodes CSARVGPVRMNTEAFF.

This clonotype appeared a few times. The gene calls are TRBV27 and TRBJ1-2; 10 bases align to TRBD1. The germline CDR1 and CDR2 sequences are MNHEY and SMNVEV (reference sequence). This CDR3 comprises 15 residues. Losses at the gene ends were 5 bases for V and 4 bases for J; bases not matched to a gene: 7. CDR3 nucleotides: TGTGCCAGCAGTCTAGGACAGGGGGGACCCTATGGCTACACCTTC. It codes for CASSLGQGGPYGYTF.

At least ten counts were recorded for this clonotype. This chain connects TRBV7-2 to TRBJ2-1; D is undetermined. V was cut by 3 bases and J by 7 bases, with 4 bases left in between. In germline, CDR1 is SGHTA, CDR2 FQGNSA. The CDR3 sequence is 11 residues long. The CDR3 region is CASSFTNEQFF. CDR3 DNA: TGTGCCAGCAGCTTTACTAATGAGCAGTTCTTC.

The chain links TRBV12-3 or TRBV12-4 to TRBJ2-4; 8 bases fit TRBD1. The CDR3 loop spans 18 amino acids. V trimming: 1 base; J trimming: 0 bases; junction bases outside the gene matches: 8. CDR3 sequence: CASSLGAPGQGAKNIQYF. The CDR3 DNA reads as TGTGCCAGCAGTTTAGGGGCCCCCGGACAGGGAGCCAAAAACATTCAGTACTTC.

In its sample, this clonotype was seen a few times. The chain couples TRBV13 to TRBJ2-1; 9 positions match TRBD2. Per germline, CDR1 PRHDT and CDR2 FYEKMQ (reference sequence). The CDR3 loop spans 16 amino acids. J gave up 10 bases and V 0 bases, and 10 bases lay outside the gene matches. CDR3 bases: TGTGCCAGCAGCTTAGGACTAGCGGGCGCCTTTGGGGAGCAGTTCTTC. Amino acids: CASSLGLAGAFGEQFF.

This clonotype was counted between two and nine times. The chain combines TRBV11-2 with TRBJ2-5; a possible D gene is TRBD1 (6 bases). The germline V gene has CDR1 SGHAT and CDR2 FQNNGV. The CDR3 is 19 residues long. Trimming removed 5 bases at V and 3 bases at J, with 28 bases between. The CDR3 bases are TGTGCCAGCAGCGGAACCTGGCACAGGGTTGAAGTTCCGAAAGAGACCCAGTACTTC. This translates into CASSGTWHRVEVPKETQYF. Drawing the rest from reference TRBV11-2 and TRBJ2-5, the complete variable domain is EAGVAQSPRYKIIEKRQSVAFWCNPISGHATLYWYQQILGQGPKLLIQFQNNGVVDDSQLPKDRFSAERLKGVDSTLKIQPAKLEDSAVYLCASSGTWHRVEVPKETQYFGPGTRLLVL.

This clonotype has more than one count but fewer than ten. This rearrangement joins TRBV10-1 to TRBJ2-1; D unresolved. Trimming took 0 bases from V and 9 from J, leaving 12 bases between them. CDR3 length equals 14 residues. CDR1 WNHNN and CDR2 SYGVQD come from the germline V gene (reference sequence). CDR3 nucleotide sequence: TGCGCCAGCAGTGAGTCTTCGCCGTGGGGTGAGCAGTTCTTC. Encoded protein: CASSESSPWGEQFF.

Points on this clonotype: An end of the junction does not agree with germline; a read error may underlie this. The chain joins TRBV11-2 to TRBJ2-2; 10 nucleotides line up with TRBD2. The CDR3 totals 17 residues. The germline V gene has CDR1 SGHAT and CDR2 FQNNGV. CDR3 region: CASGLGAPSGSGRELFF. The CDR3 DNA reads as TGTGCCAGCGGCTTAGGCGCCCCTAGCGGGAGTGGGCGGGAGCTGTTTTTT.

This clonotype was counted ten times or more. The V call is TRBV4-3, the J call TRBJ2-2; TRBD2 matches 8 bases. The CDR3 runs 18 residues. Germline values: CDR1 LGHNA, CDR2 YSLEER. V dropped 1 base and J dropped 6; count of bases not matched to a gene: 13. DNA of the CDR3: TGCGCCAGCAGCCAAGGGGTAGGCGGGAGGAAGGTGTCCGGGGAGCTGTTTTTT. This encodes CASSQGVGGRKVSGELFF.

The sample holds a few counts of this clonotype. The chain uses TRBV2 and TRBJ2-7, with D perhaps matching TRBD1 (6 bases). This CDR3 spans 13 amino acids. V was cut by 8 bases and J by 2 bases, with 13 bases left in between. Germline V gene lookup returns CDR1 SNHLY and CDR2 FYNNEI. CDR3 in amino acids: CASWGHSTYEQYF. CDR3 sequence (DNA): TGTGCCAGCTGGGGACACAGTACCTACGAGCAGTACTTC.

A few counts support this clonotype. The chain has TRBV7-9 and TRBJ2-7, with D maybe TRBD1 (5 bases). The germline V gene encodes CDR1 SEHNR and CDR2 FQNEAQ (reference sequence). The CDR3 length is 15 residues. The ends were cut back, 4 bases at V and 0 bases at J, with 13 bases in the middle. The CDR3 region has the DNA TGTGCCAGCAGCTCCAACAGGCTGTACTCCTACGAGCAGTACTTC. It codes for CASSSNRLYSYEQYF.

V usage is TRBV7-9 and J usage is TRBJ2-7, with D possibly TRBD1 on 7 matching bases. The CDR3 has 14 amino acids. The V end lost 1 base, the J end lost 5 bases, and 12 bases lay between the germline ends. Germline CDR1 reads SEHNR; CDR2 reads FQNEAQ (reference sequence). The CDR3 DNA reads TGTGCCAGCAGCTTAGATACCAGGGGGGACGAGCAGTACTTC. Amino acid sequence: CASSLDTRGDEQYF.